The rows below give T cell receptor beta chains drawn from one sample of a study of cytomegalovirus exposure and HLA in healthy donors. Libraries were prepared by immunoSEQ multiplex PCR; TCRdb keeps only in-frame clonotypes and omits some of them. The table includes roughly 150,000 clones, roughly 62% detected once. The sample was PBMCs. Receptor source: a man in his fifties or sixties in good health and CMV-seronegative. CDR3s include the opening cysteine and the closing phenylalanine or tryptophan. A D gene is named only where the DNA matches it firmly. Clone size is stated in some rows and not others, as once, few, many or a class when expanded.

>NA|12|TRBV10-3|NA|TRBJ2-1
CAISSKGDEQFF
TGTGCCATCAGTTCTAAAGGGGATGAGCAGTTCTTC
>NA|15|TRBV9|TRBD2|TRBJ2-5
CASSVAIGEGTTQYF
TGTGCCAGCAGCGTAGCTATCGGGGAGGGCACGACCCAGTACTTC
>few|14|TRBV10-1|NA|TRBJ1-4
CASSAAGKNEKLFF
TGCGCCAGCAGCGCAGCCGGGAAGAATGAAAAACTGTTTTTT
>few|14|TRBV10-3|NA|TRBJ1-4
CATSKGTNDEKLFF
TGTGCCACCAGCAAAGGTACTAATGATGAAAAACTGTTTTTT
>NA|12|TRBV19|NA|TRBJ2-7
CATRFDTYEQYF
TGTGCCACCCGGTTTGATACCTACGAGCAGTACTTC
>few|17|TRBV4-1|TRBD2|TRBJ2-3
CASSQGRTSGRRDTQYF
TGCGCCAGCAGCCAAGGCCGGACTAGCGGGAGAAGAGATACGCAGTATTTT
>few|20|TRBV5-1|TRBD2|TRBJ2-2
CASRTWTSGSERANTGELFF
TGCGCCAGCAGGACGTGGACTAGCGGGAGCGAGAGGGCGAACACCGGGGAGCTGTTTTTT
>NA|12|TRBV13|NA|TRBJ1-1
CASSFQGNEAFF
TGTGCCAGCAGCTTTCAGGGAAATGAAGCTTTCTTT
>few|15|TRBV6-1|NA|TRBJ1-2
CASSEGEAGGWGYTF
TGTGCCAGCAGTGAAGGGGAAGCGGGGGGATGGGGCTACACCTTC
>NA|12|TRBV10-1|NA|TRBJ2-3
CASSPGTDTQYF
TGCGCCAGCAGCCCGGGTACAGATACGCAGTATTTT
>NA|11|TRBV20-1|NA|TRBJ2-1
CSQGKSGGQFF
TGCAGCCAAGGGAAAAGCGGAGGGCAGTTCTTC
>NA|15|TRBV15|TRBD2|TRBJ2-6
CATSLGGTGANVLTF
TGTGCCACCAGCTTGGGGGGGACTGGGGCCAACGTCCTGACTTTC
>NA|19|TRBV11-2|NA|TRBJ1-3
CASSLVGQGLGSSGNTIYF
TGTGCCAGCAGCTTAGTGGGACAAGGCCTCGGAAGCTCTGGAAACACCATATATTTT
>NA|14|TRBV7-2|NA|TRBJ2-7
CASSLETDNYEQYF
TGTGCCAGCAGCTTAGAGACAGATAACTACGAGCAGTACTTC
>NA|16|TRBV30|TRBD2|TRBJ2-2
CALTAGLAFYAGELFF
TGTGCCTTGACCGCGGGACTAGCTTTTTACGCCGGGGAGCTGTTTTTT
>NA|14|TRBV10-2|NA|TRBJ2-1
CASSPADQGNEQFF
TGCGCCAGCAGCCCTGCTGACCAGGGGAATGAGCAGTTCTTC
>NA|17|TRBV19|NA|TRBJ2-4
CASGQGQLLLAKNIQYF
TGTGCCAGTGGTCAGGGCCAGCTCCTACTAGCCAAAAACATTCAGTACTTC
>NA|14|TRBV25-1|TRBD1|TRBJ1-1
CASSAGGANTEAFF
TGTGCCAGCAGTGCAGGGGGCGCGAACACTGAAGCTTTCTTT
>few|14|TRBV29-1|NA|TRBJ2-3
CSVEGGEGTDTQYF
TGCAGCGTTGAGGGCGGGGAGGGCACAGATACGCAGTATTTT
>NA|16|TRBV11-2|TRBD1|TRBJ1-1
CASSTPQGVGGIEAFF
TGTGCCAGCAGCACCCCCCAGGGGGTGGGGGGTATTGAAGCTTTCTTT
>few|15|TRBV19|NA|TRBJ1-5
CASSRAEASNQPQHF
TGTGCCAGTAGTAGGGCCGAAGCCAGCAATCAGCCCCAGCATTTT
>NA|15|TRBV11-3|TRBD1|TRBJ2-1
CASSLQGAVLDEQFF
TGTGCCAGCAGCTTACAGGGGGCCGTCCTGGATGAGCAGTTCTTC
>NA|16|TRBV5-4|TRBD1|TRBJ2-1
CASSLGWDRGRNEQFF
TGTGCCAGCAGCTTGGGTTGGGACAGGGGAAGGAATGAGCAGTTCTTC
>few|13|TRBV5-1|TRBD1|TRBJ1-1
CASNDRVDTEAFF
TGCGCCAGCAACGACAGGGTTGACACTGAAGCTTTCTTT
>NA|19|TRBV7-2|NA|TRBJ1-4
CASSLAGAAGREGQEKLFF
TGTGCCAGCAGCTTAGCCGGCGCGGCCGGACGGGAGGGCCAAGAAAAACTGTTTTTT
>NA|14|TRBV27|TRBD1|TRBJ1-5
CASSSNRGGQPQHF
TGTGCCAGCAGTTCCAACAGGGGAGGTCAGCCCCAGCATTTT
>NA|14|TRBV2|NA|TRBJ2-7
CASSEEAAVREQYF
TGTGCCAGCAGTGAAGAGGCGGCGGTACGCGAGCAGTACTTC
>NA|14|TRBV18|TRBD1|TRBJ2-5
CASSLTGDGETQYF
TGTGCCAGCTCACTTACAGGGGACGGAGAGACCCAGTACTTC
>NA|17|TRBV27|TRBD2|TRBJ2-3
CASSSPTSGREADTQYF
TGTGCCAGCAGTTCACCCACTAGCGGGAGGGAGGCAGATACGCAGTATTTT
>few|14|TRBV5-4|TRBD1|TRBJ1-4
CASSLAGGSEKLFF
TGTGCCAGCAGCTTGGCAGGGGGTAGTGAAAAACTGTTTTTT
>once|14|TRBV27|TRBD2|TRBJ2-1
CASSPSGSNNEQFF
TGTGCCAGCAGCCCTAGCGGGAGTAACAATGAGCAGTTCTTC
>NA|15|TRBV29-1|NA|TRBJ2-1
CSANLFFTTYNEQFF
TGCAGCGCCAACCTTTTCTTTACTACCTACAATGAGCAGTTCTTC
>NA|15|TRBV7-9|TRBD2|TRBJ2-1
CASSQGREAYNEQFF
TGTGCCAGCAGCCAGGGGCGGGAGGCCTACAATGAGCAGTTCTTC
>NA|15|TRBV5-4|TRBD2|TRBJ2-3
CASSRSSGLLDTQYF
TGTGCCAGCAGTCGGTCTAGCGGGCTTCTGGATACGCAGTATTTT
>NA|12|TRBV7-6|TRBD2|TRBJ2-5
CASSGGGETQYF
TGTGCCAGCAGCGGGGGGGGAGAGACCCAGTACTTC
>few|16|TRBV11-3|TRBD2|TRBJ2-1
CASSLGGTSPSNEQFF
TGTGCCAGCAGCTTAGGCGGGACTAGTCCAAGCAATGAGCAGTTCTTC
>NA|13|TRBV27|NA|TRBJ2-7
CASSLSPRRGQYF
TGTGCCAGCAGTTTATCCCCGCGCAGGGGGCAGTACTTC
>NA|13|TRBV6-1|TRBD1|TRBJ1-3
CASSEGQGNTIYF
TGTGCCAGCAGTGAGGGACAGGGAAACACCATATATTTT
>few|13|TRBV4-1|TRBD1|TRBJ1-1
CASSLGQGARAFF
TGCGCCAGCAGCCTGGGACAGGGGGCGCGGGCTTTCTTT
>NA|15|TRBV4-1|NA|TRBJ2-7
CASSQEAASSYEQYF
TGCGCCAGCAGCCAAGAGGCGGCAAGCTCCTACGAGCAGTACTTC
>NA|16|TRBV5-1|TRBD2|TRBJ2-1
CASSPVAGSAPNEQFF
TGCGCCAGCAGTCCGGTAGCGGGATCTGCCCCCAATGAGCAGTTCTTC
>NA|14|TRBV5-1|NA|TRBJ2-3
CASSLAPGPDTQYF
TGCGCCAGCAGCTTGGCCCCAGGGCCAGATACGCAGTATTTT
>NA|17|TRBV19|NA|TRBJ2-1
CASSSSLGAGAYNEQFF
TGTGCCAGTAGTTCCTCTCTCGGGGCGGGGGCTTATAATGAGCAGTTCTTC
>few|13|TRBV10-1|TRBD1|TRBJ2-7
CASSRTGGGEQYF
TGCGCCAGCAGTCGGACAGGGGGCGGCGAGCAGTACTTC
>NA|15|TRBV5-1|TRBD2|TRBJ2-1
CASSLQAGGDNEQFF
TGCGCCAGCAGCTTGCAAGCGGGAGGCGACAATGAGCAGTTCTTC
>NA|17|TRBV5-1|TRBD1|TRBJ1-3
CASSSGQGFSLGNTVYF
TGCGCCAGCAGCAGCGGACAGGGCTTTTCTCTTGGAAACACCGTATATTTT
>NA|16|TRBV27|TRBD1|TRBJ2-5
CASSLRGQGAGETQYF
TGTGCCAGCAGTTTAAGGGGGCAGGGGGCCGGGGAGACCCAGTACTTC
>NA|13|TRBV27|NA|TRBJ1-2
CASSFSLDYGYTF
TGTGCCAGCAGTTTTAGCCTGGACTATGGCTACACCTTC
>NA|17|TRBV19|NA|TRBJ2-6
CASTIETGYSGANVLTF
TGTGCCAGTACCATAGAGACAGGTTACTCTGGGGCCAACGTCCTGACTTTC
>NA|13|TRBV15|TRBD2|TRBJ2-1
CATNSGRGNEQFF
TGTGCCACCAATAGCGGGAGGGGCAATGAGCAGTTCTTC
>few|14|TRBV6-5|NA|TRBJ2-3
CASSYPGLTDTQYF
TGTGCCAGCAGTTACCCGGGACTCACAGATACGCAGTATTTT
>NA|14|TRBV5-1|TRBD1|TRBJ2-7
CASSLADRGHEQYF
TGCGCCAGCAGCTTGGCTGACAGGGGCCACGAGCAGTACTTC
>NA|18|TRBV19|TRBD2|TRBJ2-5
CASSPHPGLARGGETQYF
TGTGCCAGTTCACCTCACCCGGGACTAGCAAGGGGGGGAGAGACCCAGTACTTC
>NA|15|TRBV9|NA|TRBJ2-5
CASSVSGSKQETQYF
TGTGCCAGCAGCGTAAGCGGAAGCAAACAAGAGACCCAGTACTTC
>NA|16|TRBV5-8|TRBD1|TRBJ2-4
CASSGGQGAPKNIQYF
TGTGCCAGCAGCGGGGGACAGGGGGCTCCCAAAAACATTCAGTACTTC
>NA|14|TRBV6-1|TRBD2|TRBJ2-7
CASTLRTSANEQYF
TGTGCCAGCACTCTACGGACTAGCGCGAACGAGCAGTACTTC
>NA|14|TRBV7-2|TRBD2|TRBJ2-7
CASSPAAGGREQYF
TGTGCCAGCAGCCCAGCCGCGGGAGGGCGCGAGCAGTACTTC